The 10 T cell receptor beta chains below come from one sample, sequenced in a study of graft-versus-host responses after intestinal transplantation. No antigens are known for them. Here immunoSEQ multiplex PCR was the method, and the copy in TCRdb shows in-frame clones only, minus some. This table has under 85,000 clones, approximately 94% appearing once. The sequenced sample was unstimulated CD8+ T cells sorted from spleen or lymph node cells, obtained before intestinal transplant. The receptors shown here come from a human donor who received an intestinal transplant.

J is TRBJ2-3 and V is TRBV4-1; weak D call: TRBD1 (5 bases). V lost 0 bases, J lost 5 bases, and 9 bases lay in between. Germline V gives CDR1 MGHRA, CDR2 YSYEKL. This CDR3 has 14 amino acids. CDR3 in amino acids: CASSQETGRDTQYF. The CDR3 nucleotides are TGCGCCAGCAGCCAAGAAACAGGAAGAGATACGCAGTATTTT.

This chain uses TRBV27 with TRBJ1-5, with D possibly being TRBD1 (6 bases). The CDR3 consists of 16 residues. The V end lost 0 bases, the J end lost 1 base, and 10 bases lay between the germline ends. CDR1 is MNHEY, CDR2 SMNVEV, per germline (reference sequence). The CDR3, as DNA: TGTGCCAGCAGTTTATCAACGGGGGGCAGCAATCAGCCCCAGCATTTT. It is translated as CASSLSTGGSNQPQHF.

The genes are TRBV28 and TRBJ1-1, with D perhaps matching TRBD1 (5 bases). CDR1 is MDHEN and CDR2 is SYDVKM in the germline V gene. V lost 2 bases and J 4 bases, leaving 11 bases between the germline ends. This CDR3 is 14 amino acids long. CDR3 DNA sequence: TGTGCCAGCAGTTTAAATGCCGGGGGCACTGAAGCTTTCTTT. Translating gives CASSLNAGGTEAFF.

V and J are TRBV6-5 and TRBJ1-4, with D hard to call. This CDR3 contains 15 residues. Trimming stripped 7 bases from V and 7 bases from J, with 19 bases between. Germline CDR1 MNHEY, CDR2 SVGAGI. CDR3 sequence: CASTLSGSLGEKLFF. In DNA, the CDR3 is TGTGCCAGCACCCTAAGCGGCAGCCTAGGTGAAAAACTGTTTTTT.

The rearrangement joins TRBV7-9 to TRBJ2-7, with D possibly called TRBD1 or TRBD2 (5 bases each). There are 15 residues in the CDR3. Germline-derived CDR1 and CDR2 are SEHNR and FQNEAQ (reference sequence). Trimming removed 5 bases at V and 3 bases at J, with 17 bases between. For the CDR3, the DNA is TGTGCCAGCAGCCGGGACGGAGGACACTTCTACGAGCAGTACTTC. It codes for CASSRDGGHFYEQYF.

This clone was counted a few times. This chain joins TRBV5-1 and TRBJ2-2, with unresolved D. CDR3 length: 11 residues. CDR1 and CDR2 from the germline V gene are SGHRS and YFSETQ. V was pared by 2 bases and J by 8 bases, with 4 bases between. CDR3 sequence: CASSFGGELFF. CDR3 bases: TGCGCCAGCAGCTTCGGGGGGGAGCTGTTTTTT.

This clone has a single count. The rearrangement uses TRBV30 and TRBJ1-5; no reliable D call. CDR3 size: 14 residues. Germline loops: CDR1 GTSNPN, CDR2 SVGIG (reference sequence). V lost 0 bases and J lost 5, with 11 bases in between. This CDR3 is CAWSVSDTYQPQHF. The CDR3 coding sequence is TGTGCCTGGAGTGTCAGTGACACCTATCAGCCCCAGCATTTT.

This chain joins TRBV13 and TRBJ2-1; 10 bases line up with TRBD2. The CDR3 has 15 amino acids. Germline CDR1 is PRHDT and CDR2 is FYEKMQ (reference sequence). The V gene end was trimmed by 5 bases and the J gene end by 6 bases; junction bases not matched to a gene: 7. The CDR3 protein is CASSPPGLALNEQFF. CDR3 coding DNA: TGTGCCAGCAGCCCGCCGGGACTAGCGCTCAATGAGCAGTTCTTC. Supplemented by reference TRBV13 and TRBJ2-1, the full variable domain reads AAGVIQSPRHLIKEKRETATLKCYPIPRHDTVYWYQQGPGQDPQFLISFYEKMQSDKGSIPDRFSAQQFSDYHSELNMSSLELGDSALYFCASSPPGLALNEQFFGPGTRLTVL.

Concerning this clone itself: Distinct nucleotide sequences in the sample also encode this CDR3. CDR3 nucleotides: TGTGCCAGCAGTCTCGGCCCTAACACTGAAGCTTTCTTT. Translating it yields CASSLGPNTEAFF. V gene TRBV27 combines with J gene TRBJ1-1; no firm D call. Per the germline V gene, CDR1 is MNHEY and CDR2 is SMNVEV (reference sequence). There are 13 residues in the CDR3. V lost 5 bases and J lost 2, with 9 bases in between.

The V and J genes are TRBV6-4 and TRBJ2-2; D remains unclear. CDR3 length: 12 residues. Trimming shortened V by 6 bases and J by 8 bases, and 10 bases separated the two germline ends. CDR1 is MRHNA and CDR2 is SNTAGT in the germline V gene. CDR3 nucleotide sequence: TGTGCCAGCAGGGACCTGGCTGGGGAGCTGTTTTTT. Encoded protein: CASRDLAGELFF.